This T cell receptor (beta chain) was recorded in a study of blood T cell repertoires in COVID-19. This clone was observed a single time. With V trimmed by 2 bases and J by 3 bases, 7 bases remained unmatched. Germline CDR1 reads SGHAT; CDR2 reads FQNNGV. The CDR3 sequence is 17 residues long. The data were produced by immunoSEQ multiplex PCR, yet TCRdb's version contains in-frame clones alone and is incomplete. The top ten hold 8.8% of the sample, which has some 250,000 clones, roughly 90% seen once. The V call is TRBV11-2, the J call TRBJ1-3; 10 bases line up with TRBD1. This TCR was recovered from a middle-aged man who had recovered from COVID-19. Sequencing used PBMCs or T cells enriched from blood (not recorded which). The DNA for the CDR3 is TGTGCCAGCAGCTTAAGGACAGGGGGGAGTATTGGAAACACCATATATTTT. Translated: CASSLRTGGSIGNTIYF.